These 8 T cell receptor beta chains came from one sample sequenced in a study of cytomegalovirus exposure and HLA in healthy donors. PCR was performed using 60 Vbeta and 13 Jbeta primers. Using immunoSEQ multiplex PCR, the repertoire was profiled, and TCRdb retains in-frame clones only, with some absent. The profile shows 100,000 to 150,000 clones, 70% to 85% of them singletons. Sequenced: PBMCs. The receptors stem from a man aged 45-60 years in good health and CMV-seronegative.

The genes are TRBV19 and TRBJ2-5, with a tentative D call TRBD1 (6 bases). V dropped 7 bases and J dropped 2 bases, with 17 bases sitting between them. CDR1 and CDR2 from the germline V gene are LNHDA and SQIVND (reference sequence). CDR3 length: 15 residues. The CDR3 sequence is CASTPGRGIQETQYF. The DNA of the CDR3 is TGTGCCAGTACCCCTGGCAGGGGTATTCAAGAGACCCAGTACTTC.

A few counts support this clone. Here the CDR3 DNA reads TGCGCCAGCAGCACAGGGGCCGGTGGGTCCCAGCATTTT. This codes for CASSTGAGGSQHF. The rearrangement joins TRBV10-2 to TRBJ1-5; 7 positions match TRBD1. This CDR3 is built from 13 residues. CDR1 and CDR2 (germline): WSHSY, SAAADI. V dropped 6 bases and J dropped 11; count of bases not matched to a gene: 10.

Here the CDR3 reads CASSFSGSGGNSPLHF. Here the CDR3 DNA reads TGTGCCAGCAGCTTCTCAGGGTCAGGGGGTAATTCACCCCTCCACTTT. The chain combines TRBV13 with TRBJ1-6; 7 nucleotides agree with TRBD1. Germline-derived CDR1 and CDR2 are PRHDT and FYEKMQ (reference sequence). The CDR3 has 16 residues. J lost 6 bases, V lost 3 bases, and 8 bases had no gene match.

The rearrangement uses TRBV4-1 and TRBJ2-1; 11 bases fit TRBD2. J gave up 5 bases and V 0 bases, and 9 bases lay outside the gene matches. Germline CDR1 and CDR2: MGHRA and YSYEKL. This CDR3 is 18 amino acids long. The CDR3 region is CASSQDKTSGGIHNEQFF. The CDR3 DNA follows: TGCGCCAGCAGCCAAGATAAAACTAGCGGGGGAATCCACAATGAGCAGTTCTTC.

In this sample, this clone turned up once. This chain joins TRBV11-3 and TRBJ2-7, with D maybe TRBD1 (6 bases). The CDR3 loop spans 14 amino acids. Trimming removed 5 bases at V and 2 bases at J, with 13 bases between. Germline V gene sequence: CDR1 SGHNT, CDR2 YENEEA. CDR3 bases: TGTGCCAGCAGCATCGGACAGCCCCCCTACGAGCAGTACTTC. Protein: CASSIGQPPYEQYF.

V usage is TRBV13 and J usage is TRBJ2-2; 7 bases are shared with TRBD2. Trimming took 11 bases from V and 3 from J; bases not matched to a gene: 3. Germline loops: CDR1 PRHDT, CDR2 FYEKMQ (reference sequence). This CDR3 has 12 residues. In nucleotides, the CDR3 is TGTGCCGGTCGGGGGGACACCGGGGAGCTGTTTTTT. Translation: CAGRGDTGELFF.

This chain links TRBV5-1 with TRBJ2-4, with TRBD1 matching over 10 bases. Germline CDR1 reads SGHRS; CDR2 reads YFSETQ. CDR3 length: 14 amino acids. Germline trimming cut 2 bases from V and 7 bases from J; bases unmatched to any gene: 3. The CDR3 loop reads CASSLGQGGNIQYF. The DNA of the CDR3 is TGCGCCAGCAGCTTAGGACAGGGGGGCAACATTCAGTACTTC. Based on the CDR3 plus reference TRBV5-1 and TRBJ2-4, the full variable domain is KAGVTQTPRYLIKTRGQQVTLSCSPISGHRSVSWYQQTPGQGLQFLFEYFSETQRNKGNFPGRFSGRQFSNSRSEMNVSTLELGDSALYLCASSLGQGGNIQYFGAGTRLSVL.

V and J are TRBV10-3 and TRBJ1-2, with D possibly being TRBD1 (5 bases). Germline V gene lookup returns CDR1 ENHRY and CDR2 SYGVKD. Between the trimmed V and J ends, which lost 9 bases and 4 bases, there was a span of 15 bases. This CDR3 contains 13 residues. For the CDR3, the DNA is TGTGCCATGACTCAGGGCCTAGGCTATGGCTACACCTTC. Amino acids: CAMTQGLGYGYTF.